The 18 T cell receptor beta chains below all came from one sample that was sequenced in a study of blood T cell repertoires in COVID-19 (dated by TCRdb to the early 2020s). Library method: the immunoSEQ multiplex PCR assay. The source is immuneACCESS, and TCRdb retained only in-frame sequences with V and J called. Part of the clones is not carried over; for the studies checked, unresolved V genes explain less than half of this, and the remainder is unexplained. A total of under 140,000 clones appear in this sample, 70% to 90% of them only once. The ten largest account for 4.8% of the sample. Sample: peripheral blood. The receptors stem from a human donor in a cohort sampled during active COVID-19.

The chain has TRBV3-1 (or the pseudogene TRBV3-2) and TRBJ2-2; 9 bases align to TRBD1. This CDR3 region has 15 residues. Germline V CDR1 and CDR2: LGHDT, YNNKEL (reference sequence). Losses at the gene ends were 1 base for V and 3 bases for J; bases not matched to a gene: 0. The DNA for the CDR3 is TGTGCCAGCAGCCAAGGGACAGGGGACACCGGGGAGCTGTTTTTT. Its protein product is CASSQGTGDTGELFF.

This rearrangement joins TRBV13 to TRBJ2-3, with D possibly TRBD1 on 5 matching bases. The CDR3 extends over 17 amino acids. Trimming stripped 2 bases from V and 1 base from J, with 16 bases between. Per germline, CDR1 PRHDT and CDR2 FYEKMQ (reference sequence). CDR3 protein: CASSLRVRGHGTDTQYF. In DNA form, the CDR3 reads TGTGCCAGCAGCTTAAGGGTAAGGGGCCACGGCACAGATACGCAGTATTTT.

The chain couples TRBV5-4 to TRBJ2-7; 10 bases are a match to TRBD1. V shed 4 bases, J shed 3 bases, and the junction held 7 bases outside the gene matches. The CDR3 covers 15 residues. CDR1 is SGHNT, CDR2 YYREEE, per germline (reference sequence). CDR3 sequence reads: CASSPGTGAGYEQYF. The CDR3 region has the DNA TGTGCCAGCAGCCCCGGGACAGGGGCAGGCTACGAGCAGTACTTC. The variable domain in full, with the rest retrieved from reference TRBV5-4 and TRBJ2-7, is ETGVTQSPTHLIKTRGQQVTLRCSSQSGHNTVSWYQQALGQGPQFIFQYYREEENGRGNFPPRFSGLQFPNYSSELNVNALELDDSALYLCASSPGTGAGYEQYFGPGTRLTVT.

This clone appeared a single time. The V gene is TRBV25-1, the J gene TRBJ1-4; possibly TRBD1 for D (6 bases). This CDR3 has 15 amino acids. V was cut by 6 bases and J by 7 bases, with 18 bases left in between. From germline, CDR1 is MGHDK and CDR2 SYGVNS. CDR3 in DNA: TGTGCCAGCAGAGAAACAGGGAGAAAGATTGAAAAACTGTTTTTT. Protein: CASRETGRKIEKLFF.

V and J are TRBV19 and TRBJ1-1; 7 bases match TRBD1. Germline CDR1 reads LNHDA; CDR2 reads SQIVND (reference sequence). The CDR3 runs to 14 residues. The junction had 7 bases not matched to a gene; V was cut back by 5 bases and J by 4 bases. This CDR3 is CASSAQTGITEAFF. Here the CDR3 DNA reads TGTGCCAGTAGTGCTCAGACAGGGATCACTGAAGCTTTCTTT.

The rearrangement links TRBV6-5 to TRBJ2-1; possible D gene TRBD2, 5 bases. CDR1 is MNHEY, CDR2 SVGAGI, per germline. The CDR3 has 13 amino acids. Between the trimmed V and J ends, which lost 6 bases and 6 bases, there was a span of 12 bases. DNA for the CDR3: TGTGCCAGCAGGGTACTAGAGCGCAATGAGCAGTTCTTC. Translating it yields CASRVLERNEQFF.

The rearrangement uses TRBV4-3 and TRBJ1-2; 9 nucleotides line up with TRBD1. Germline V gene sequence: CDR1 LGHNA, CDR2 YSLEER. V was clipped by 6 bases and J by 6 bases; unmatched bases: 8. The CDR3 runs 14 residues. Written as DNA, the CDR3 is TGCGCCAGCAGACATTCGGACAGGGGACATGGCTACACCTTC. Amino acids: CASRHSDRGHGYTF.

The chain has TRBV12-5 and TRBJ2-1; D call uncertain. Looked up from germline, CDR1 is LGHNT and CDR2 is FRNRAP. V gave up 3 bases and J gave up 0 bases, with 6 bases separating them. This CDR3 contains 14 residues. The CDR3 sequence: CASGLRFSYNEQFF. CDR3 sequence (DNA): TGTGCTAGTGGTTTACGGTTCTCCTACAATGAGCAGTTCTTC.

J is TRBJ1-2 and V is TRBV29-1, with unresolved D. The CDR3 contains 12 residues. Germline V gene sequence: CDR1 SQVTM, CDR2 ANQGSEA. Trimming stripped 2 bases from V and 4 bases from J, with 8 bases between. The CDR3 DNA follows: TGCAGCGTTGAACGGGGTCCCTATGGCTACACCTTC. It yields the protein CSVERGPYGYTF.

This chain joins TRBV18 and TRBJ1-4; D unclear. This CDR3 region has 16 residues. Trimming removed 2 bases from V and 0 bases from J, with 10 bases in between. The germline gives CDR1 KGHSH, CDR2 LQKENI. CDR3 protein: CASSPRLLATNEKLFF. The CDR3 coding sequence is TGTGCCAGCTCACCAAGACTTCTTGCAACTAATGAAAAACTGTTTTTT.

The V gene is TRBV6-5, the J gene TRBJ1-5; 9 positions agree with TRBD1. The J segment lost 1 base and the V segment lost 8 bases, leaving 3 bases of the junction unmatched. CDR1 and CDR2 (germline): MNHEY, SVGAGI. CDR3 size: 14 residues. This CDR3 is CASGQGLSNQPQHF. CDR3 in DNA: TGTGCCAGCGGACAGGGGTTAAGCAATCAGCCCCAGCATTTT.

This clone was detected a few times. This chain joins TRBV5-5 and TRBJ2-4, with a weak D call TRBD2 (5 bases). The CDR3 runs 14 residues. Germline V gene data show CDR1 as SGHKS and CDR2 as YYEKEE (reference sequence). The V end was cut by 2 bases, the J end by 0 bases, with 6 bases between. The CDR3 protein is CASSFGEAKNIQYF. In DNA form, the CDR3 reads TGTGCCAGCAGCTTCGGGGAAGCCAAAAACATTCAGTACTTC.

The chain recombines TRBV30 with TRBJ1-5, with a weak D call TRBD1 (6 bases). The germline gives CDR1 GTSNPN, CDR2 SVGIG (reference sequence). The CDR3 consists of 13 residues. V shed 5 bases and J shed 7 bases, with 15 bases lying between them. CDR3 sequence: CAWALQGLQPQHF. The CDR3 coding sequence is TGTGCCTGGGCTCTACAGGGTTTGCAGCCCCAGCATTTT.

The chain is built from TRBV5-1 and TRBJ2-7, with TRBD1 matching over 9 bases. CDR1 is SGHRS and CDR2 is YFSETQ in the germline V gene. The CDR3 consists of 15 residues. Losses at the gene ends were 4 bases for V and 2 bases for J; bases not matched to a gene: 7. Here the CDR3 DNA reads TGCGCCAGCAGCGCGGGACAGGGACCAACCTACGAGCAGTACTTC. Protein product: CASSAGQGPTYEQYF.

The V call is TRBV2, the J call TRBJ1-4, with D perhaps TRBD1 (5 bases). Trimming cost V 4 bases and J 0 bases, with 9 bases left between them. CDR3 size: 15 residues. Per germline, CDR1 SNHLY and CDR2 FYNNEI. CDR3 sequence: CASSATGATNEKLFF. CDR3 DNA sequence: TGTGCCAGCAGTGCCACAGGAGCAACTAATGAAAAACTGTTTTTT.

CDR3 amino acids: CSVEWRYSTDTQYF. The CDR3 bases are TGCAGCGTTGAATGGAGGTATAGCACAGATACGCAGTATTTT. The chain employs TRBV29-1 and TRBJ2-3; D may be TRBD2 (5 bases). The CDR3 length is 14 residues. Germline V gene data show CDR1 as SQVTM and CDR2 as ANQGSEA. Trimming stripped 2 bases from V and 0 bases from J, with 9 bases between.

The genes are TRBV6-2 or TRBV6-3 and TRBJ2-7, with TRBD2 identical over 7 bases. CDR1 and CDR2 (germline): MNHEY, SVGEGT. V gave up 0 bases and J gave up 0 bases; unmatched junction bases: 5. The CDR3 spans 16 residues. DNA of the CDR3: TGTGCCAGCAGTTACTCGGGACTACGCAGCTCCTACGAGCAGTACTTC. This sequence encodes CASSYSGLRSSYEQYF.

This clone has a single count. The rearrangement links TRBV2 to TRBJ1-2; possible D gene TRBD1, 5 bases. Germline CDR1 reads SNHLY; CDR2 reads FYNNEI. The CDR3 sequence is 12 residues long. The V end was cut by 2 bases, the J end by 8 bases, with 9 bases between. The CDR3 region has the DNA TGTGCCAGCAGTGAAAGATGGGGCGGCTACACCTTC. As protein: CASSERWGGYTF.